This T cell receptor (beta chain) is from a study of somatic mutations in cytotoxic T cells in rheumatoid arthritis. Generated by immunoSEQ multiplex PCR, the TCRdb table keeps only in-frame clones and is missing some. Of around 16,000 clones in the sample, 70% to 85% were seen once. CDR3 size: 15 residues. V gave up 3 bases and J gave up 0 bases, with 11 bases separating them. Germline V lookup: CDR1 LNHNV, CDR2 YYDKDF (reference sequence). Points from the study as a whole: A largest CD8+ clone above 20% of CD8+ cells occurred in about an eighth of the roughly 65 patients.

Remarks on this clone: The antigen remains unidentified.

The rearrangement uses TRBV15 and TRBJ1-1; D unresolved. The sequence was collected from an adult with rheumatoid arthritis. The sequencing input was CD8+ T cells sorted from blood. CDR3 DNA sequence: TGTGCCACCAGCAGGGGAAGTCACATGAACACTGAAGCTTTCTTT. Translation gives CATSRGSHMNTEAFF.